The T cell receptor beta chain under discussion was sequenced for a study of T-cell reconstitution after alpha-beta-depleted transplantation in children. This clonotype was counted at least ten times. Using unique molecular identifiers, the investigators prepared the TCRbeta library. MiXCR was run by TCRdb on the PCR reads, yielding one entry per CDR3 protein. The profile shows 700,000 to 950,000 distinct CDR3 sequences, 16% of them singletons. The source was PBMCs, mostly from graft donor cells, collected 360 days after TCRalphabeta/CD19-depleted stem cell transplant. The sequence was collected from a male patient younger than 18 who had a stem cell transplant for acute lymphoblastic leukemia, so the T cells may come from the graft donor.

CDR3 nucleotides: TGCAGCGTAAATCTAGCGGGAGCAACAGATACGCAGTATTTT. Its protein is CSVNLAGATDTQYF. The chain is built from TRBV29-1 and TRBJ2-3, with 10 bases matching TRBD2. The V and J ends lost 6 bases and 3 bases, in that order; junction bases with no gene match: 6. Germline V gene sequence: CDR1 SQVTM, CDR2 ANQGSEA. The CDR3 runs 14 residues.